What follows are 3 T cell receptor beta chains derived from one specimen sequenced in a study of post-analysis software for immune sequencing data. Study results and limitations: Compared with controls, patients had more of about 5 TRBV segments, including TRBV5-6, TRBV5-1 and TRBV20-1.

Every TCR beta cDNA library bore unique molecular identifiers. TCRdb re-called the PCR reads through MiXCR, storing one row per CDR3 protein. The sample includes 170,000 or so distinct CDR3 sequences, 25% to 35% of them seen just once. No antigen has been assigned to these receptors. The sequencing input was blood. All receptors derive from a girl aged 10 to 17 with multiple sclerosis.

This chain uses TRBV28 with TRBJ1-5; D ambiguous. The CDR3 consists of 13 residues. V gave up 0 bases and J gave up 4 bases, with 4 bases separating them. Germline CDR1 and CDR2: MDHEN and SYDVKM. In DNA, the CDR3 is TGTGCCAGCAGTTTATGGGTAAATCAGCCCCAGCATTTT. This sequence encodes CASSLWVNQPQHF.

This clonotype was observed a handful of times. The CDR3 DNA follows: TGTGCCAGCGGGACCAGCACAGATACGCAGTATTTT. Translation: CASGTSTDTQYF. The chain joins TRBV28 to TRBJ2-3; possibly TRBD1 or TRBD2 for D (5 bases each). V shed 8 bases and J shed 0 bases, with 6 bases lying between them. CDR1 and CDR2 from the germline V gene are MDHEN and SYDVKM. The CDR3 runs 12 residues.

This clonotype was found many times. The chain recombines TRBV12-3 or TRBV12-4 with TRBJ1-1, with TRBD1 as a possible D gene (5 bases). The CDR3 sequence is 15 residues long. The germline V and J ends were trimmed by 10 bases and 1 base, with 19 bases remaining between them. The DNA for the CDR3 is TGTGCCACCCCGGGGGGGGAAGTAAGGAACACTGAAGCTTTCTTT. Translation: CATPGGEVRNTEAFF.